This T cell receptor beta chain appears in the sequencing data of a study of blood T cell repertoires in COVID-19. Study in general: COVID-19 samples from acute and convalescent phases originated in the United States, Italy and Spain.

The age range of participants was about 18 to 89 years, with residence in some 25 US areas. Exposed participants came across a COVID-19 case within 2 weeks before study entry. Profiling relied on immunoSEQ multiplex PCR, and the TCRdb table lists in-frame clones only, not all of them. The sample consists of 360,000 or so clones, about 90% of them appearing once. Germline V CDR1 and CDR2: MGHRA, YSYEKL. CDR3 length: 14 amino acids. Germline trimming cut 5 bases from V and 3 bases from J; bases unmatched to any gene: 3. The sample comprised PBMCs or T cells enriched from blood (not recorded which). J is TRBJ2-7 and V is TRBV4-1; 11 bases are shared with TRBD1. This clonotype was obtained from a woman in her thirties who had been exposed to COVID-19. The CDR3 DNA reads TGCGCCAGCAGCTTCGGGACAGGGGGCTACGAGCAGTACTTC. Residues: CASSFGTGGYEQYF.